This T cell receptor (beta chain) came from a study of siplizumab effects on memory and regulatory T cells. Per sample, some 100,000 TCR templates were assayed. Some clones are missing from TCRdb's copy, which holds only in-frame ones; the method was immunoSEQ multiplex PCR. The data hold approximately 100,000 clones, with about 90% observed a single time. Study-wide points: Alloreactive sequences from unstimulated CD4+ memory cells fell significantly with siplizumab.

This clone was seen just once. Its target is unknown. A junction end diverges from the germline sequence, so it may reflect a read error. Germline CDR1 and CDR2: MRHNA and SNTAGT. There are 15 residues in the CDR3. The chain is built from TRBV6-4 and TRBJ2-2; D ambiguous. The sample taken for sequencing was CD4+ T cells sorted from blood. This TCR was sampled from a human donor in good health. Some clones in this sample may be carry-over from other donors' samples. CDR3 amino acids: CAGSDSAAIPGELFF. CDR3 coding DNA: TGTGCCGGCAGTGACTCAGCAGCAATCCCCGGGGAGCTGTTTTTT.